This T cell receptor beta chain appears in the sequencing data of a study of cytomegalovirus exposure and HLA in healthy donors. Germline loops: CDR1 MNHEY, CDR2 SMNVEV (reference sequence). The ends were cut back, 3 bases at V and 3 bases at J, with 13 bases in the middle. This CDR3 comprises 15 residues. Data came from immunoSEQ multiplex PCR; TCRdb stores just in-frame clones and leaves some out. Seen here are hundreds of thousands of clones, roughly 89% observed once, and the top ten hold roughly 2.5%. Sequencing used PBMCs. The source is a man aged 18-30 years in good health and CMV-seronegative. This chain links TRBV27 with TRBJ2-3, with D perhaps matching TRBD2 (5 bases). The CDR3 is CASSLWLAETDTQYF. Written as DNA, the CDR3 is TGTGCCAGCAGTTTGTGGCTAGCAGAAACAGATACGCAGTATTTT.